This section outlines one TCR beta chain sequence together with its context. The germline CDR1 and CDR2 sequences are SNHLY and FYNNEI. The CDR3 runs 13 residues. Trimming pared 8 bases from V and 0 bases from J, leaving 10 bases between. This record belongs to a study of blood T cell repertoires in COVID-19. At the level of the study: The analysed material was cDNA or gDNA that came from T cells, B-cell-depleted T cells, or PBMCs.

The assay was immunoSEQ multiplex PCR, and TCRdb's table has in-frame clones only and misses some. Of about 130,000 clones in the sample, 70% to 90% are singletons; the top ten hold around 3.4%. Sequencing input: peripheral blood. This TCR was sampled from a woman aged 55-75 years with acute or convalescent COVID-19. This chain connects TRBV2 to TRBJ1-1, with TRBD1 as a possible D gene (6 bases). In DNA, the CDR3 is TGTGCCAGCGTCGACAGGATGAACACTGAAGCTTTCTTT. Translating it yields CASVDRMNTEAFF.